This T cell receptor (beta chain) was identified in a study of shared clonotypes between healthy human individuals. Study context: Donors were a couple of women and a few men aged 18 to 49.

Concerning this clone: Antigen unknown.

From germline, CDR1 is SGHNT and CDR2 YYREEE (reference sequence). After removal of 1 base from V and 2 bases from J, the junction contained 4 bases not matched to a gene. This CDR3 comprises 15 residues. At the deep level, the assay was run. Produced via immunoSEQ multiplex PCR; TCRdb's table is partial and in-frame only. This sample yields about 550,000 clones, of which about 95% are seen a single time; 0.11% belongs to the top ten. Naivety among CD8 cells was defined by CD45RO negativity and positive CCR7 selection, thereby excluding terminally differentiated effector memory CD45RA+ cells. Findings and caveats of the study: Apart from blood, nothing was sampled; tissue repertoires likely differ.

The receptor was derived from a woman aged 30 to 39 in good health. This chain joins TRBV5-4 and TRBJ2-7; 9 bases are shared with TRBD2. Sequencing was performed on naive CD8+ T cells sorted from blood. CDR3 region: CASSLQASGTYEQYF. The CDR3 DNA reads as TGTGCCAGCAGCTTGCAGGCTAGCGGGACCTACGAGCAGTACTTC. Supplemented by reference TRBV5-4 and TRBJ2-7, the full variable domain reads ETGVTQSPTHLIKTRGQQVTLRCSSQSGHNTVSWYQQALGQGPQFIFQYYREEENGRGNFPPRFSGLQFPNYSSELNVNALELDDSALYLCASSLQASGTYEQYFGPGTRLTVT.